This TCR beta chain was retrieved from a study of tumor-infiltrating lymphocytes in primary liver carcinoma. Findings and caveats of the study: In the absence of sorting, bulk samples left CD4+ and CD8+ repertoires uncompared.

The input was 450 to 500 ng total RNA; TCR beta cDNA was made from it with a constant-region primer. Slightly modified ARM-PCR with three nested multiplex PCR rounds yielded TCR beta libraries. Running roughly 10 cycles apiece, the first two PCR rounds relied on TRBV1-TRBV30 forward primers together with a C-beta reverse primer. TCRdb itself ran the multiplex PCR reads through MiXCR, one entry per CDR3 protein. Altogether about 180,000 distinct CDR3 sequences are present, less than 65% being singletons, with the ten largest covering 72%. J lost 10 bases, V lost 3 bases, and 3 bases had no gene match. CDR3 length: 13 residues. Per germline, CDR1 KGHDR and CDR2 SFDVKD. Unsorted whole blood yielded blood RNA, and germline DNA was extracted as well. Comment on this clonotype: Its antigen is unknown.

Specimen: peripheral blood. The rearrangement joins TRBV24-1 to TRBJ2-3; 10 bases agree with TRBD2. The TCR originated in a man aged 40-49 years with primary liver carcinoma and hepatitis B virus infection. The CDR3 bases are TGTGCCACCAGTGATATGAGCGGGAGGGCGCAGTATTTT. It specifies CATSDMSGRAQYF.